Listed below are T cell receptor beta chains from one sample, sequenced in a study of metastatic and nonmetastatic thyroid tumors. TCRdb re-clonotyped the PCR reads through MiXCR. The sample yields roughly 57,000 clones, about 20% seen once. Sequencing input: blood. Receptors originate from a female donor with papillary thyroid cancer or a benign thyroid nodule (not recorded which). Some clones in this sample may be carry-over from other donors' samples. Both conserved end residues are part of each CDR3.

V gene	J gene	CDR3 length	CDR3 protein
TRBV20-1	TRBJ1-1	13	CSATGGQYYEAFF
TRBV7-2	TRBJ1-3	15	CASSSSTGAGNTIYF
TRBV9	TRBJ2-1	15	CASSPTWISYNEQFF
TRBV27	TRBJ2-1	14	CASSLYRGKNEQFF
TRBV12-3/TRBV12-4	TRBJ1-1	14	CASSAGYGRTEAFF
TRBV6-2/TRBV6-3	TRBJ2-2	18	CASSYSLGQGTNAGELFF
TRBV6-6	TRBJ1-6	16	CASSYLQGGRDSPLHF
TRBV7-2	TRBJ2-7	13	CASRRGQGGSEYF
TRBV11-2	TRBJ1-2	12	CASSLNRDGYTF
TRBV19	TRBJ1-1	15	CASSPRTGGGNEAFF
TRBV27	TRBJ2-6	16	CASSLSPRAGANFLTF
TRBV5-5	TRBJ1-1	13	CASIPPGVPEAFF
TRBV3-1	TRBJ2-7	12	CASSQISGEQYF
TRBV2	TRBJ2-5	13	CASSVGYQETQYF
TRBV7-3	TRBJ1-6	14	CASSIGTDNSPLHF
TRBV5-1	TRBJ2-3	16	CASSLGQGRATDTQYF
TRBV20-1	TRBJ1-5	13	CSASDRENQPQHF
TRBV3-1	TRBJ1-1	14	CASSRQATNTEAFF
TRBV15	TRBJ1-5	16	CATSGKGVISNQPQHF
TRBV6-1	TRBJ2-7	15	CASSPEWDLSYEQYF
TRBV11-2	TRBJ2-5	19	CASSPGLAGFVSVGETQYF
TRBV28	TRBJ2-2	13	CASSLLGAGELFF
TRBV12-3/TRBV12-4	TRBJ2-1	15	CASRAGGPFHNEQFF
TRBV4-1	TRBJ2-2	15	CASSHTGTGAGELFF
TRBV5-1	TRBJ1-1	15	CASSPGQGLNTEAFF
TRBV19	TRBJ1-1	17	CASSKGGGHLGNTEAFF
TRBV27	TRBJ1-3	15	CASSEEGLPGNTIYF
TRBV5-6	TRBJ2-7	13	CASSPSVGYEQYF
TRBV7-8	TRBJ2-7	13	CASSYDRSYEQYF
TRBV4-1	TRBJ1-5	17	CASSQEVRQGGNQPQHF
TRBV6-2/TRBV6-3	TRBJ1-1	16	CASSPGQGLGLSEAFF
TRBV2	TRBJ2-3	15	CASGALAGSTDTQYF
TRBV27	TRBJ1-1	14	CASSEGRVNTEAFF
TRBV7-6	TRBJ2-7	16	CASSLGGQESSYEQYF
TRBV20-1	TRBJ1-6	17	CSASTTGTGGINSPLHF
TRBV29-1	TRBJ1-5	14	CSVEGEEAGQPQHF
TRBV28	TRBJ1-2	16	CASLPAGQAHHYGYTF
TRBV12-3/TRBV12-4	TRBJ1-5	13	CASSEFTNQPQHF
TRBV6-2/TRBV6-3	TRBJ2-1	12	CAILGGYNEQFF
TRBV15	TRBJ2-5	16	CATSGGPLSGQETQYF